A selection of T cell receptor beta chains follows, all from one sample in a study of T cell responses to AZD1222 COVID-19 vaccine. Assay: immunoSEQ multiplex PCR; the TCRdb copy retains only in-frame clones and omits some. The table has 70,000 to 75,000 clones, around 81% seen once; the top ten hold about 50%. The specimen comprised peripheral blood, sampled 28 days after the second AZD1222 dose. Every receptor here comes from an adult who received the AZD1222 COVID-19 vaccine. CDR3s include the opening cysteine and the closing phenylalanine or tryptophan. A D gene is named only where the DNA matches it firmly. Clone size is stated in some rows and not others, as once, few, many or a class when expanded.

clone size: .; D gene: .; V gene: TRBV30; J gene: TRBJ2-1; CDR3 DNA: TGTGCCTGGACCCGGGGCGGGGATGAGCAGTTCTTC; CDR3 protein: CAWTRGGDEQFF
clone size: .; D gene: .; V gene: TRBV15; J gene: TRBJ1-3; CDR3 DNA: TGTGCCACCAGCAGAGAGGTCTCTGGAAACACCATATATTTT; CDR3 protein: CATSREVSGNTIYF
clone size: once; D gene: .; V gene: TRBV7-2; J gene: TRBJ2-2; CDR3 DNA: TGTGCCAGCAGCTTAGTCTCGAACACCGGGGAGCTGTTTTTT; CDR3 protein: CASSLVSNTGELFF
clone size: .; D gene: .; V gene: TRBV7-2; J gene: TRBJ1-2; CDR3 DNA: TGTGCCAGCAGCTTAGTCGGGGGTGGCTACACCTTC; CDR3 protein: CASSLVGGGYTF
clone size: .; D gene: .; V gene: TRBV28; J gene: TRBJ2-7; CDR3 DNA: TGTGCCAGCAGAGGCTACGAGCAGTACTTC; CDR3 protein: CASRGYEQYF
clone size: .; D gene: TRBD1; V gene: TRBV28; J gene: TRBJ1-4; CDR3 DNA: TGTGCCAGCAATGGAAGGGGGCTGCGCGGTGAAAAACTGTTTTTT; CDR3 protein: CASNGRGLRGEKLFF
clone size: .; D gene: .; V gene: TRBV10-1; J gene: TRBJ1-6; CDR3 DNA: TGCGCCAGCAGCCTCGATGGTAATTCACCCCTCCACTTT; CDR3 protein: CASSLDGNSPLHF
clone size: .; D gene: TRBD2; V gene: TRBV12-3/TRBV12-4; J gene: TRBJ2-1; CDR3 DNA: TGTGCCAGCAGTTCTAGCGGCGATGAGCAGTTCTTC; CDR3 protein: CASSSSGDEQFF
clone size: .; D gene: .; V gene: TRBV7-6; J gene: TRBJ2-7; CDR3 DNA: TGTGCCAGCAGCTCACCTCGAACTTACGAGCAGTACTTC; CDR3 protein: CASSSPRTYEQYF
clone size: .; D gene: .; V gene: TRBV7-2; J gene: TRBJ2-7; CDR3 DNA: TGTGCCAGCAGCCTCAGACAGGCCCCCTACGAGCAGTACTTC; CDR3 protein: CASSLRQAPYEQYF
clone size: .; D gene: .; V gene: TRBV28; J gene: TRBJ2-7; CDR3 DNA: TGTGCCAGCACCACCCGCGGATCCGAGCAGTACTTC; CDR3 protein: CASTTRGSEQYF
clone size: many; D gene: .; V gene: TRBV4-2; J gene: TRBJ2-7; CDR3 DNA: TGTGCCAGCAGCGACGGGATTTTAGCCTACGAGCAGTACTTC; CDR3 protein: CASSDGILAYEQYF
clone size: .; D gene: .; V gene: TRBV19; J gene: TRBJ1-2; CDR3 DNA: TGTGCCAGTAGGGCGTGGGAGGGCAGGAACGACGGCTACACCTTC; CDR3 protein: CASRAWEGRNDGYTF
clone size: .; D gene: TRBD2; V gene: TRBV9; J gene: TRBJ2-3; CDR3 DNA: TGTGCCAGCAGCGAACTGGGGGTGGGACTAGCGGATTTCACAGATACGCAGTATTTT; CDR3 protein: CASSELGVGLADFTDTQYF
clone size: .; D gene: .; V gene: TRBV28; J gene: TRBJ1-6; CDR3 DNA: TGTGCCAGCAGTATAGAGGGTTTTTGGGATTCACCCCTCCACTTT; CDR3 protein: CASSIEGFWDSPLHF
clone size: .; D gene: .; V gene: TRBV6-5; J gene: TRBJ1-5; CDR3 DNA: TGTGCCAGCAGTCCAAGCCTGATGACGGCGCAGCCCCAGCATTTT; CDR3 protein: CASSPSLMTAQPQHF
clone size: .; D gene: .; V gene: TRBV28; J gene: TRBJ2-3; CDR3 DNA: TGTGCCAGCAGTTTCCGTAGCACAGATACGCAGTATTTT; CDR3 protein: CASSFRSTDTQYF
clone size: .; D gene: TRBD2; V gene: TRBV2; J gene: TRBJ2-1; CDR3 DNA: TGTGCCAGCAGTGAATCGAATAGCGGGGGGCCGTGGGATGAGCAGTTCTTC; CDR3 protein: CASSESNSGGPWDEQFF
clone size: .; D gene: .; V gene: TRBV18; J gene: TRBJ1-3; CDR3 DNA: TGTGCCAGCTCACCTCAGGGACTGGAGGGAGACACCATATATTTT; CDR3 protein: CASSPQGLEGDTIYF
clone size: .; D gene: TRBD1; V gene: TRBV29-1; J gene: TRBJ2-7; CDR3 DNA: TGCAGCGTTCGACAGGGGGTCTACGAGCAGTACTTC; CDR3 protein: CSVRQGVYEQYF
clone size: .; D gene: .; V gene: TRBV7-8; J gene: TRBJ2-7; CDR3 DNA: TGTGCCAGCAGCCGAGGAGGGTCCGGAAACTACGAGCAGTACTTC; CDR3 protein: CASSRGGSGNYEQYF
clone size: .; D gene: .; V gene: TRBV6-5; J gene: TRBJ2-1; CDR3 DNA: TGTGCCAGCAGCTCGGACGGGGGCAATGAGCAGTTCTTC; CDR3 protein: CASSSDGGNEQFF
clone size: .; D gene: .; V gene: TRBV30; J gene: TRBJ2-6; CDR3 DNA: TGTGCCTGGAGTGACGACTCAAGGACTACTGGGGCCAACGTCCTGACTTTC; CDR3 protein: CAWSDDSRTTGANVLTF
clone size: .; D gene: .; V gene: TRBV28; J gene: TRBJ1-5; CDR3 DNA: TGTGCCAGCGGGGGGACGGAAAAAATCCAGCATTTT; CDR3 protein: CASGGTEKIQHF
clone size: .; D gene: .; V gene: TRBV19; J gene: TRBJ1-4; CDR3 DNA: TGTGCCAGTAGTATAGGGCTGTGGGAAAAACTGTTTTTT; CDR3 protein: CASSIGLWEKLFF
clone size: .; D gene: .; V gene: TRBV27; J gene: TRBJ1-1; CDR3 DNA: TGTGCCAGCAGTACTTGGGTAAACACTGAAGCTTTCTTT; CDR3 protein: CASSTWVNTEAFF
clone size: .; D gene: .; V gene: TRBV2; J gene: TRBJ2-3; CDR3 DNA: TGTGCCAGCAGTGAAGGGAGTATCGACGCAGATACGCAGTATTTT; CDR3 protein: CASSEGSIDADTQYF
clone size: .; D gene: .; V gene: TRBV11-2; J gene: TRBJ2-7; CDR3 DNA: TGTGCCAGCAGCTTAGATCTTGGGACCTACGAGCAGTACTTC; CDR3 protein: CASSLDLGTYEQYF
clone size: .; D gene: .; V gene: TRBV3-1/TRBV3-2; J gene: TRBJ2-7; CDR3 DNA: TGTGCCAGCAGCCAAAGGCGGGGGACAGGTAAATACGAGCAGTACTTC; CDR3 protein: CASSQRRGTGKYEQYF
clone size: .; D gene: .; V gene: TRBV2; J gene: TRBJ1-5; CDR3 DNA: TGTGCCAGCGGGGGGGAGGCAAGGGGCAATCAGCCCCAGCATTTT; CDR3 protein: CASGGEARGNQPQHF
clone size: .; D gene: TRBD1; V gene: TRBV25-1; J gene: TRBJ2-3; CDR3 DNA: TGTGCCGGGCACCCCTCGAACAGGGGGAGTCAAGATACGCAGTATTTT; CDR3 protein: CAGHPSNRGSQDTQYF
clone size: .; D gene: .; V gene: TRBV6-5; J gene: TRBJ1-1; CDR3 DNA: TGTGCCGCCGGCATGAACACTGAAGCTTTCTTT; CDR3 protein: CAAGMNTEAFF
clone size: once; D gene: TRBD1; V gene: TRBV28; J gene: TRBJ1-2; CDR3 DNA: TGTGCCAGCAGCAAATGGGACAGGGGGGGCCTTGGCTACACCTTC; CDR3 protein: CASSKWDRGGLGYTF